The 10 T cell receptor beta chains in this list originate from one sample, sequenced in a study of CD8 T cells in ankylosing spondylitis. Their target antigens are unknown. TCRdb re-called the 5' RACE reads with MiXCR, one entry per CDR3 protein. The sample records a few hundred thousand distinct CDR3 sequences, 17% being singletons. Findings of the study overall: Ankylosing spondylitis blood seemed to carry a telltale TCR beta motif made of several highly homologous variants.

Sample: blood, either unsorted or a sorted T cell fraction (not recorded which). The receptors here all came from a male donor with ankylosing spondylitis.

This clonotype was picked up a small number of times. The chain combines TRBV28 with TRBJ1-1; no reliable D call. CDR3 length: 10 amino acids. Trimming pared 8 bases from V and 10 bases from J, leaving 11 bases between. In germline, CDR1 is MDHEN, CDR2 SYDVKM. The CDR3 spells CASAKLGAFF. The DNA of the CDR3 is TGTGCCAGCGCCAAGTTGGGAGCTTTCTTT. Looking up the rest from reference TRBV28 and TRBJ1-1 gives the full variable domain: DVKVTQSSRYLVKRTGEKVFLECVQDMDHENMFWYRQDPGLGLRLIYFSYDVKMKEKGDIPEGYSVSREKKERFSLILESASTNQTSMYLCASAKLGAFFGQGTRLTVV.

This clonotype turned up a few times. This chain joins TRBV7-9 and TRBJ2-1; 9 nucleotides align to TRBD2. V gave up 4 bases and J gave up 9 bases; unmatched junction bases: 7. The CDR3 extends over 14 amino acids. Germline-derived CDR1 and CDR2 are SEHNR and FQNEAQ (reference sequence). The CDR3 region is CASSYQGTSPEQFF. In DNA, the CDR3 is TGTGCCAGCAGCTACCAAGGGACTAGCCCTGAGCAGTTCTTC. The variable domain in full, with the rest retrieved from reference TRBV7-9 and TRBJ2-1, is DTGVSQNPRHKITKRGQNVTFRCDPISEHNRLYWYRQTLGQGPEFLTYFQNEAQLEKSRLLSDRFSAERPKGSFSTLEIQRTEQGDSAMYLCASSYQGTSPEQFFGPGTRLTVL.

This clonotype was picked up many times. The gene calls are TRBV28 and TRBJ1-6, with 7 nucleotides matching TRBD1. Trimming cost V 5 bases and J 4 bases; bases outside gene matches: 8. The CDR3 runs to 16 residues. Germline V lookup: CDR1 MDHEN, CDR2 SYDVKM. The CDR3 is CASSGGGQIYNSPLHF. CDR3 in DNA: TGTGCCAGCAGTGGAGGGGGACAGATATATAATTCACCCCTCCACTTT.

This clonotype was recorded a few times. The chain joins TRBV5-1 to TRBJ1-6; D is unresolved. Trimming removed 0 bases from V and 8 bases from J, with 6 bases in between. The CDR3 has 13 residues. Per germline, CDR1 SGHRS and CDR2 YFSETQ. CDR3 bases: TGCGCCAGCAGCTTGGGGTACGATTCACCCCTCCACTTT. This translates into CASSLGYDSPLHF.

This chain links TRBV4-2 with TRBJ1-3; D gene uncertain. The V gene lost 1 base and the J gene lost 0 bases, with 10 bases spanning the gap. CDR1 and CDR2 (germline): LGHNA, YNFKEQ. CDR3 length: 16 residues. CDR3 protein: CASSQVVPTSGNTIYF. The DNA for the CDR3 is TGTGCCAGCAGCCAAGTCGTCCCAACCTCTGGAAACACCATATATTTT.

The V and J genes are TRBV3-1 and TRBJ1-3; 9 bases line up with TRBD1. The CDR3 runs to 15 residues. The trim removed 1 base at V and 11 bases at J, leaving 9 bases unmatched. Per germline, CDR1 LGHDT and CDR2 YNNKEL (reference sequence). CDR3 in amino acids: CASSQGAGTGIAIYF. The CDR3 DNA follows: TGTGCCAGCAGCCAAGGTGCGGGGACAGGGATTGCCATATATTTT.

This clonotype was recorded a few times. The chain employs TRBV27 and TRBJ2-5; D possibly matches TRBD1 or TRBD2 (5 bases each). The CDR3 loop spans 14 amino acids. V lost 5 bases to trimming and J lost 4 bases, with 14 bases between them. The germline CDR1 and CDR2 sequences are MNHEY and SMNVEV (reference sequence). CDR3 sequence: CASSIGTGGETQYF. For the CDR3, the DNA is TGTGCCAGCAGTATAGGGACGGGCGGAGAGACCCAGTACTTC.

In nucleotides, the CDR3 is TGTGCCAGCAGCTCCTCGCAGGGTACTGAAGCTTTCTTT. As protein: CASSSSQGTEAFF. The V and J genes are TRBV7-3 and TRBJ1-1; weak D call: TRBD1 (5 bases). With 4 bases removed from V and 5 bases from J, the gap between germline ends came to 11 bases. Germline CDR1 reads SGHTA; CDR2 reads FQGTGA. CDR3 length equals 13 residues.

At least ten counts were recorded for this clonotype. This rearrangement joins TRBV5-1 to TRBJ2-4, with D maybe TRBD2 (6 bases). CDR3 length: 14 residues. Trimming pared 0 bases from V and 4 bases from J, leaving 8 bases between. Germline CDR1 and CDR2: SGHRS and YFSETQ. CDR3 loop: CASSLDGGKNIQYF. DNA for the CDR3: TGCGCCAGCAGCTTGGATGGGGGGAAAAACATTCAGTACTTC.

This clonotype was seen more than once but under ten times. This rearrangement joins TRBV18 to TRBJ2-4; the D is unclear. The germline V gene has CDR1 KGHSH and CDR2 LQKENI. The V gene lost 0 bases and the J gene lost 4 bases, with 7 bases spanning the gap. This CDR3 has 14 residues. For the CDR3, the DNA is TGTGCCAGCTCACCACCTGGGCAGAAAAACATTCAGTACTTC. Translation gives CASSPPGQKNIQYF. The complete variable domain, with remaining parts taken from reference TRBV18 and TRBJ2-4, reads NAGVMQNPRHLVRRRGQEARLRCSPMKGHSHVYWYRQLPEEGLKFMVYLQKENIIDESGMPKERFSAEFPKEGPSILRIQQVVRGDSAAYFCASSPPGQKNIQYFGAGTRLSVL.